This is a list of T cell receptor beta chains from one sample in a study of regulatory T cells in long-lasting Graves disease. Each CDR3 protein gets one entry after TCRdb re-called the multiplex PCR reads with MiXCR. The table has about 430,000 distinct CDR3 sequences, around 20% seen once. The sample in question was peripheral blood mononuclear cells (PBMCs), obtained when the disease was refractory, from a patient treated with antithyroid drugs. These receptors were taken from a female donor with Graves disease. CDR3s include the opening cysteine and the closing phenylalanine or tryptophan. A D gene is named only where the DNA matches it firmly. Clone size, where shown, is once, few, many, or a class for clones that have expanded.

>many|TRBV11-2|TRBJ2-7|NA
CASSLWTGRNDEQYF
TGTGCCAGCAGCTTATGGACGGGGAGGAACGACGAGCAGTACTTC
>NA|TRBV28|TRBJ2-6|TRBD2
CASSSYLGATGGFRSGANVLTF
TGTGCCAGCAGTTCCTATTTGGGAGCGACGGGAGGATTTAGGTCTGGGGCCAACGTCCTGACTTTC
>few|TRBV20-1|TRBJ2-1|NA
CSAGPGLLGWNEQFF
TGCAGTGCTGGACCGGGACTTCTAGGTTGGAATGAGCAGTTCTTC
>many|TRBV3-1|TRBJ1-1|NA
CASSQDVGGQQAFF
TGTGCCAGCAGCCAAGATGTAGGGGGTCAACAGGCTTTCTTT
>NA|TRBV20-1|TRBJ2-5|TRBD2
CSARGSGTRRGETQYF
TGCAGTGCTAGAGGTAGCGGGACCCGCAGAGGAGAGACCCAGTACTTC
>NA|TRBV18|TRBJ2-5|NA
CASSPPGMGETQYF
TGTGCCAGCTCACCACCGGGGATGGGGGAGACCCAGTACTTC
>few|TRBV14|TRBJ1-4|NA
CASSQVAGTNEKLFF
TGTGCCAGCAGCCAAGTCGCAGGGACTAATGAAAAACTGTTTTTT
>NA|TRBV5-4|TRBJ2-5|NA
CASSLDLTETQYF
TGTGCCAGCAGCTTAGATCTGACTGAGACCCAGTACTTC
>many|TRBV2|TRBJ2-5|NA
CASSGQWSKTQYF
TGTGCCAGCAGTGGACAGTGGTCTAAGACCCAGTACTTC
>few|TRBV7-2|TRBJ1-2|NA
CASSWRDPQYGYTF
TGTGCCAGCAGCTGGAGGGACCCACAGTATGGCTACACCTTC
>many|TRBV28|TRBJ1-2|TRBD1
CASSSRSGTGIYGYTF
TGTGCCAGCAGTTCCCGATCCGGGACAGGGATCTATGGCTACACCTTC
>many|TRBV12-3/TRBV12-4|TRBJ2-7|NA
CASSLNSQGNEQYF
TGTGCCAGCAGTTTAAATTCCCAGGGAAACGAGCAGTACTTC
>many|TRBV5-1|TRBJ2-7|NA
CASRVDSTYEQYF
TGCGCCAGCAGAGTGGACAGTACCTACGAGCAGTACTTC
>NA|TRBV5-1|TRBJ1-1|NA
CASSLDPYHMNTEAFF
TGCGCCAGCAGCTTGGACCCCTACCATATGAACACTGAAGCTTTCTTT
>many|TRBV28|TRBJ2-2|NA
CASRAGGAGELFF
TGTGCCAGCAGGGCCGGTGGGGCCGGGGAGCTGTTTTTT
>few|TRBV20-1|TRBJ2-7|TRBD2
CSAMPSGRPSYEQYF
TGCAGTGCTATGCCTAGCGGGAGGCCCTCCTACGAGCAGTACTTC
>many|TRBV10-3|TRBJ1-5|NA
CATGPTGTRKPGRVEGNQPQHF
TGTGCCACAGGGCCCACCGGGACAAGAAAACCGGGGCGCGTAGAGGGCAATCAGCCCCAGCATTTT
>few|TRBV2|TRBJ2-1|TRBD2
CASSGRLAGADPRHNEQFF
TGTGCCAGCAGTGGTAGACTAGCGGGGGCCGATCCGAGGCACAATGAGCAGTTCTTC
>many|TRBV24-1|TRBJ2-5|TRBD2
CATSLGSGSRREETQYF
TGTGCCACCTCCCTTGGTAGCGGGAGTCGGAGGGAAGAGACCCAGTACTTC
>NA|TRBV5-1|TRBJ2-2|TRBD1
CATEQGANTGELFF
TGCGCCACCGAACAGGGGGCGAACACCGGGGAGCTGTTTTTT
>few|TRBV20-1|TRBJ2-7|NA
CSARGRREQYF
TGCAGTGCTAGAGGTCGAAGGGAGCAGTACTTC
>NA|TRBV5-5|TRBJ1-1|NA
CASSPVVGQDEAFF
TGTGCCAGCAGCCCCGTTGTAGGGCAGGATGAAGCTTTCTTT
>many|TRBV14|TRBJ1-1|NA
CASSQDRHTEAFF
TGTGCCAGCAGCCAAGACAGACACACTGAAGCTTTCTTT
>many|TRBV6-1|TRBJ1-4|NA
CASRGEDISVMKVQEKLFF
TGTGCCAGCAGGGGCGAGGACATTTCTGTAATGAAGGTCCAAGAAAAACTGTTTTTT
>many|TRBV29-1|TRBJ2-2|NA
CSVARGTGELFF
TGCAGCGTTGCCAGGGGCACCGGGGAGCTGTTTTTT
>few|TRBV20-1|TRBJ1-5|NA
CSVVERDYSNQPQHF
TGCAGTGTTGTCGAAAGGGACTATAGCAATCAGCCCCAGCATTTT
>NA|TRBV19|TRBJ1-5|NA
CASSIRVRRPQHF
TGTGCCAGTAGTATAAGGGTACGCAGGCCCCAGCATTTT
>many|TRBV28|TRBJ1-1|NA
CASSFRLEAFF
TGTGCCAGCAGTTTCCGGCTTGAAGCTTTCTTT
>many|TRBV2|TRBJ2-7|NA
CASTEAQGEQYF
TGTGCCAGCACCGAGGCCCAGGGCGAGCAGTACTTC
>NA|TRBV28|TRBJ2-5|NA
CASSFGRTQYF
TGTGCCAGCAGTTTCGGGAGGACCCAGTACTTC
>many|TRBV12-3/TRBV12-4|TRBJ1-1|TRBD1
CASSHWTGDTEAFF
TGTGCCAGCAGTCATTGGACAGGAGACACTGAAGCTTTCTTT
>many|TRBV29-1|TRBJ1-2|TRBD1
CSVEQTTGAINYGYTF
TGCAGCGTTGAACAGACCACAGGGGCCATTAACTATGGCTACACCTTC
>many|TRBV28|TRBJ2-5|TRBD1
CASDAGTGGLETQYF
TGTGCCAGCGATGCCGGGACAGGGGGCTTGGAGACCCAGTACTTC
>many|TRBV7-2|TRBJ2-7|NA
CASSLAGRVYEQYF
TGTGCCAGCAGCTTGGCGGGAAGGGTTTACGAGCAGTACTTC
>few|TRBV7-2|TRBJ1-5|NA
CASSSSGGVDNQPQHF
TGTGCCAGCAGCTCGTCCGGGGGAGTCGACAATCAGCCCCAGCATTTT
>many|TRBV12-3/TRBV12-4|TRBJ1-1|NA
CASSPMNEAFF
TGTGCCAGCAGCCCGATGAATGAAGCTTTCTTT
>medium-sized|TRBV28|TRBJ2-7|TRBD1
CASSLQGALRSYEQYF
TGTGCCAGCAGTTTACAGGGGGCCCTTCGGTCCTACGAGCAGTACTTC
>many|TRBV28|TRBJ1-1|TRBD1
CASSSQLTGNKAFF
TGTGCCAGCAGTTCACAACTGACAGGGAATAAAGCTTTCTTT
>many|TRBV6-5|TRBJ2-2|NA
CASSYRGSLGELFF
TGTGCCAGCAGTTACAGGGGATCCCTTGGGGAGCTGTTTTTT
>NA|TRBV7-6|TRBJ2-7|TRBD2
CASSLGDLGASGRSYEQYF
TGTGCCAGCAGCTTAGGGGACTTGGGTGCGAGCGGGAGGTCTTACGAGCAGTACTTC
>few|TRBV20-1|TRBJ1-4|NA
CSARDTGLPYDEKLFF
TGCAGTGCTAGGGACACCGGTCTCCCATACGATGAAAAACTGTTTTTT
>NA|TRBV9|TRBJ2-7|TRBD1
CASSREGQGAYEQYF
TGTGCCAGCAGCCGAGAGGGACAGGGGGCCTACGAGCAGTACTTC
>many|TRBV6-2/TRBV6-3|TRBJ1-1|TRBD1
CASSIPPGQGSTEAFF
TGTGCCAGCAGTATACCACCGGGACAGGGGAGCACTGAAGCTTTCTTT
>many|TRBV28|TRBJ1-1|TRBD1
CASSSGGKGGTEAFF
TGTGCCAGCAGTTCAGGGGGCAAGGGTGGCACTGAAGCTTTCTTT
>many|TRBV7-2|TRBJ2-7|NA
CASSSSPREQYF
TGTGCCAGCAGCTCGAGTCCACGAGAGCAGTACTTC
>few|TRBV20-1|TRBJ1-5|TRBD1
CSAPQMGQLYSNQPQHF
TGCAGTGCTCCACAAATGGGACAGCTATATAGCAATCAGCCCCAGCATTTT
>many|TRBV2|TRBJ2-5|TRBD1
CASSAYETGGGTQYF
TGTGCCAGCAGTGCCTATGAGACAGGGGGAGGGACCCAGTACTTC
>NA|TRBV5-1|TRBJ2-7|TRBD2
CASGLAGSHEQYF
TGCGCCAGCGGACTAGCGGGATCCCACGAGCAGTACTTC
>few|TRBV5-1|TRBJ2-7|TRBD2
CASSLSGLAGVSEQYF
TGCGCCAGCAGCTTGTCGGGACTAGCGGGAGTCAGCGAGCAGTACTTC
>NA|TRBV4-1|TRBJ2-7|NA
CASSQVSFLGTYEQYF
TGCGCCAGCAGCCAAGTATCGTTTCTGGGTACCTACGAGCAGTACTTC
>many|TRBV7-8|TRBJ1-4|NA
CASSLGSLGELFF
TGTGCCAGCAGCTTAGGTAGTTTAGGTGAACTGTTTTTT
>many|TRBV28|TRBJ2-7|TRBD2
CASSFGTSGGDYEQYF
TGTGCCAGCAGTTTCGGGACTAGCGGAGGAGACTACGAGCAGTACTTC
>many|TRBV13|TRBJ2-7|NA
CASSLESALPYEQYF
TGTGCCAGCAGCTTAGAATCGGCACTACCCTACGAGCAGTACTTC
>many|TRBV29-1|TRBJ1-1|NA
CSVDRVQVFPKTEAFF
TGCAGCGTTGACAGGGTCCAGGTTTTCCCGAAAACTGAAGCTTTCTTT
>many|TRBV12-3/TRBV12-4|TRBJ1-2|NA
CASSDKGNGYGYTF
TGTGCCAGCAGTGATAAGGGGAATGGATATGGCTACACCTTC
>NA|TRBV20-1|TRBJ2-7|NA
CSARGGERPGGEQYF
TGCAGTGCTAGAGGTGGGGAGCGGCCAGGCGGCGAGCAGTACTTC
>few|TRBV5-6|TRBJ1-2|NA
CASSFQDTGHFTF
TGTGCCAGCAGCTTCCAGGACACCGGGCACTTCACCTTC
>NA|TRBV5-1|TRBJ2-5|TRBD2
CASSLGLAAKETQYF
TGCGCCAGCAGCTTAGGACTAGCGGCTAAGGAGACCCAGTACTTC